The 25 T cell receptor beta chains reported below all come from one sample, sequenced in a study of cytomegalovirus exposure and HLA in healthy donors. PCR used 60 Vbeta primers and 13 Jbeta primers. TCRdb's copy holds only in-frame clones and misses some; the assay was immunoSEQ multiplex PCR. The sample includes over 150,000 clones, roughly 71% seen only once; the top ten take roughly 7.3%. Input material: PBMCs. These receptor sequences come from a male donor in good health and CMV-seropositive.

The V call is TRBV5-4, the J call TRBJ2-1, with a possible D match to TRBD1 (5 bases). Trimming shortened V by 0 bases and J by 0 bases, and 7 bases separated the two germline ends. This CDR3 comprises 15 residues. Germline V gene lookup returns CDR1 SGHNT and CDR2 YYREEE (reference sequence). The CDR3 coding sequence is TGTGCCAGCAGCTTGGAACAGGCCTCCTACAATGAGCAGTTCTTC. It codes for CASSLEQASYNEQFF. Based on the CDR3 plus reference TRBV5-4 and TRBJ2-1, the full variable domain is ETGVTQSPTHLIKTRGQQVTLRCSSQSGHNTVSWYQQALGQGPQFIFQYYREEENGRGNFPPRFSGLQFPNYSSELNVNALELDDSALYLCASSLEQASYNEQFFGPGTRLTVL.

The chain joins TRBV5-1 to TRBJ1-2, with 8 bases aligning to TRBD1. Germline CDR1 SGHRS, CDR2 YFSETQ. This CDR3 contains 14 residues. The V segment lost 4 bases and the J segment 5 bases; nucleotides outside the gene matches: 7. The CDR3, as DNA: TGCGCCAGCAGCCCGGGAGACAGGGGATATGGCTACACCTTC. This translates into CASSPGDRGYGYTF.

The rearrangement joins TRBV11-2 to TRBJ1-2; D ambiguous. The CDR3 is made up of 17 amino acids. V lost 4 bases to trimming and J lost 1 base, with 19 bases between them. Germline CDR1 SGHAT, CDR2 FQNNGV. The CDR3 spells CASSSNPGPQINYGYTF. The CDR3 DNA reads as TGTGCCAGCAGCTCCAATCCGGGTCCTCAGATTAACTATGGCTACACCTTC.

This rearrangement joins TRBV18 to TRBJ2-1, with 15 bases matching TRBD2. The V gene's germline CDR1 is KGHSH and CDR2 LQKENI. The V and J ends lost 6 bases and 4 bases, in that order; junction bases with no gene match: 10. The length of the CDR3 is 18 residues. CDR3 residues: CASSRPGLAGGSYNEQFF. The CDR3 coding sequence is TGTGCCAGCTCTCGTCCGGGACTAGCGGGGGGATCTTACAATGAGCAGTTCTTC. Variable domain in full (rest from reference TRBV18 and TRBJ2-1): NAGVMQNPRHLVRRRGQEARLRCSPMKGHSHVYWYRQLPEEGLKFMVYLQKENIIDESGMPKERFSAEFPKEGPSILRIQQVVRGDSAAYFCASSRPGLAGGSYNEQFFGPGTRLTVL.

The genes are TRBV5-4 and TRBJ2-3, with 12 bases lining up with TRBD2. The V gene end was trimmed by 0 bases and the J gene end by 5 bases; junction bases not matched to a gene: 7. CDR1 is SGHNT, CDR2 YYREEE, per germline (reference sequence). The CDR3 has 17 residues. The CDR3 region has the DNA TGTGCCAGCAGCTTGGTGTCTAGCGGGGGGGCCGTAGATACGCAGTATTTT. It codes for CASSLVSSGGAVDTQYF.

This clone was found once. The V call is TRBV11-2, the J call TRBJ1-1, with 8 bases lining up with TRBD1. The CDR3 consists of 14 residues. J lost 8 bases, V lost 0 bases, and 5 bases had no gene match. The germline CDR1 and CDR2 sequences are SGHAT and FQNNGV. In DNA form, the CDR3 reads TGTGCCAGCAGCTTAGACGGGACAGGACTAGAAGCTTTCTTT. Protein sequence: CASSLDGTGLEAFF.

This clone has just one count. The V and J genes are TRBV6-6 and TRBJ2-2, with a possible D match to TRBD2 (5 bases). CDR3 length: 15 residues. Per the germline V gene, CDR1 is MNHNY and CDR2 is SVGAGI (reference sequence). V gave up 5 bases and J gave up 4 bases, with 14 bases separating them. The DNA for the CDR3 is TGTGCCAGCAGTCACGTCGGGGATGGCACCGGGGAGCTGTTTTTT. Amino acids: CASSHVGDGTGELFF.

V gene TRBV9 combines with J gene TRBJ2-7; 9 positions match TRBD1. CDR1 and CDR2 (germline): SGDLS, YYNGEE. The length of the CDR3 is 16 residues. V was pared by 4 bases and J by 0 bases, with 8 bases of the junction left unmatched. The CDR3 bases are TGTGCCAGCAGCCCAACCGGGACAGGGAGCTCCTACGAGCAGTACTTC. Translated, it gives CASSPTGTGSSYEQYF.

The V call is TRBV19, the J call TRBJ1-1; 8 bases align to TRBD1. The V gene end was trimmed by 7 bases and the J gene end by 2 bases; junction bases not matched to a gene: 12. Per the germline V gene, CDR1 is LNHDA and CDR2 is SQIVND (reference sequence). The CDR3 is 16 residues long. The CDR3 protein is CASTQSGRGPNTEAFF. CDR3 coding DNA: TGTGCCAGTACCCAATCGGGCAGGGGGCCCAACACTGAAGCTTTCTTT.

The V call is TRBV19, the J call TRBJ1-4; D is uncertain. CDR1 is LNHDA and CDR2 is SQIVND in the germline V gene (reference sequence). The CDR3 extends over 14 amino acids. V was pared by 0 bases and J by 8 bases, with 10 bases between. This CDR3 reads CASSIDDNGEKLFF. CDR3 bases: TGTGCCAGTAGTATAGACGACAATGGGGAAAAACTGTTTTTT.

This chain joins TRBV30 and TRBJ1-1; 10 bases line up with TRBD1. Germline V CDR1 and CDR2: GTSNPN, SVGIG (reference sequence). The trim removed 8 bases at V and 4 bases at J, leaving 4 bases unmatched. The CDR3 loop spans 12 amino acids. The CDR3 nucleotides read TGTGCCCGCAGGACAGGGGGCACTGAAGCTTTCTTT. Translation: CARRTGGTEAFF.

This clone was counted a single time. The CDR3 region is CASSQLRGYSGYEQYF. The CDR3, as DNA: TGCGCCAGCAGCCAGCTTAGGGGCTACTCAGGCTACGAGCAGTACTTC. The chain is built from TRBV4-1 and TRBJ2-7; a weak D match, TRBD1 (5 bases). The germline gives CDR1 MGHRA, CDR2 YSYEKL. The ends were cut back, 3 bases at V and 3 bases at J, with 18 bases in the middle. The CDR3 covers 16 residues.

The CDR3 DNA reads TGTGCCAGCAAGACCGACATTTCCAATGAAAAACTGTTTTTT. Residues: CASKTDISNEKLFF. This sequence joins TRBV6-1 and TRBJ1-4, with D hard to call. The CDR3 extends over 14 amino acids. Germline CDR1 and CDR2: MNHNS and SASEGT. V was trimmed by 7 bases and J by 5 bases, leaving 14 bases between them.

The chain carries TRBV4-1 and TRBJ2-7; the match to TRBD2 covers 8 bases. CDR1 and CDR2 from the germline V gene are MGHRA and YSYEKL. The CDR3 spans 16 residues. Trimming took 3 bases from V and 1 from J; bases not matched to a gene: 8. In DNA, the CDR3 is TGCGCCAGCAGCCAGAATATATTAGCGGGGTCCTACGAGCAGTACTTC. Its translation: CASSQNILAGSYEQYF.

This clone appeared once. This chain uses TRBV4-3 with TRBJ1-1; possible D gene TRBD1, 5 bases. V was clipped by 4 bases and J by 7 bases, with 22 bases between them. CDR1 and CDR2 (germline): LGHNA, YSLEER. CDR3 length equals 16 residues. Here the CDR3 DNA reads TGCGCCAGCAGCCCGAAGCCAGGCCCGGGGGTGGGTGAAGCTTTCTTT. Protein product: CASSPKPGPGVGEAFF.

This clone was seen only a few times. The rearrangement joins TRBV5-4 to TRBJ1-2; 7 nucleotides match TRBD1. The CDR3 loop spans 15 amino acids. CDR1 is SGHNT, CDR2 YYREEE, per germline (reference sequence). J lost 2 bases, V lost 0 bases, and 4 bases had no gene match. This CDR3 reads CASSLGAGGNYGYTF. CDR3 coding DNA: TGTGCCAGCAGCTTGGGTGCAGGGGGGAACTATGGCTACACCTTC.

This rearrangement joins TRBV6-1 to TRBJ1-5; possibly TRBD1 for D (6 bases). V was trimmed by 6 bases and J by 7 bases, leaving 16 bases between them. The CDR3 loop spans 14 amino acids. The germline gives CDR1 MNHNS, CDR2 SASEGT. In nucleotides, the CDR3 is TGTGCCAGCAGCCGAGGACAGAATCCGCAGCCCCAGCATTTT. Translation gives CASSRGQNPQPQHF.

The J gene is TRBJ2-7, the V gene TRBV14, with 9 bases lining up with TRBD1. This CDR3 contains 14 residues. The V gene end was trimmed by 3 bases and the J gene end by 4 bases; junction bases not matched to a gene: 4. The germline V gene has CDR1 SGHDN and CDR2 FVKESK. Written as DNA, the CDR3 is TGTGCCAGCAGCCACGGGACAGGGAAATACGAGCAGTACTTC. Translated: CASSHGTGKYEQYF.

The chain employs TRBV7-3 and TRBJ2-2, with D possibly TRBD2 on 6 matching bases. CDR3 size: 13 residues. The germline V gene has CDR1 SGHTA and CDR2 FQGTGA. The V end was cut by 6 bases, the J end by 6 bases, with 11 bases between. In DNA, the CDR3 is TGTGCCAGCAGAGGGACTGAATCCGGGGAGCTGTTTTTT. Protein sequence: CASRGTESGELFF.

The rearrangement links TRBV25-1 to TRBJ2-5; 7 bases fit TRBD1. The CDR3 consists of 17 residues. V trimming: 2 bases; J trimming: 3 bases; junction bases outside the gene matches: 12. Germline-derived CDR1 and CDR2 are MGHDK and SYGVNS. In nucleotides, the CDR3 is TGTGCCAGCAGTGAACTCTCCCCCGGGACAGTAAAAGAGACCCAGTACTTC. Translating gives CASSELSPGTVKETQYF.

V and J are TRBV6-1 and TRBJ2-1; a weak D match, TRBD1 (6 bases). The germline V gene encodes CDR1 MNHNS and CDR2 SASEGT. The CDR3 contains 15 residues. The germline V and J ends were trimmed by 6 bases and 7 bases, with 19 bases remaining between them. The CDR3 nucleotides are TGTGCCAGCAGGAAGAGGGGGACGGGTCCTAATGAGCAGTTCTTC. Translated: CASRKRGTGPNEQFF.

The sample holds one count of this clone. The chain is built from TRBV9 and TRBJ2-1; the match to TRBD2 covers 8 bases. Germline V lookup: CDR1 SGDLS, CDR2 YYNGEE. CDR3 length equals 16 residues. With 1 base clipped from V and 10 bases from J, the junction kept 13 bases outside the gene matches. Here the CDR3 DNA reads TGTGCCAGCAGCGTAATAGCAGCGGGGGCCCCTCGGGAGCAGTTCTTC. Translated, it gives CASSVIAAGAPREQFF.

This chain connects TRBV6-5 to TRBJ1-2; TRBD1 matches 7 bases. Trimming at V came to 5 bases and at J to 8 bases, leaving 11 bases not matched to a gene. CDR1 MNHEY and CDR2 SVGAGI come from the germline V gene. The CDR3 spans 14 residues. The CDR3 bases are TGTGCCAGCAGTGCCGGGACAGACGCTTGGGGCTACACCTTC. Translating it yields CASSAGTDAWGYTF.

The genes are TRBV6-1 and TRBJ1-2; no clear D. There are 14 residues in the CDR3. The V end was cut by 2 bases, the J end by 4 bases, with 11 bases between. CDR1 is MNHNS and CDR2 is SASEGT in the germline V gene. The DNA for the CDR3 is TGTGCCAGCAGTGAACCGCGTTTTGGCTATGGCTACACCTTC. Translated: CASSEPRFGYGYTF.

This clone has a handful of counts. This sequence joins TRBV7-2 and TRBJ2-3; 14 bases match TRBD2. Looked up from germline, CDR1 is SGHTA and CDR2 is FQGNSA. After removal of 4 bases from V and 3 bases from J, the junction contained 6 bases not matched to a gene. There are 17 residues in the CDR3. The CDR3 nucleotides are TGTGCCAGCAGCTCCGGACTAGCGGGGGGAAGGACAGATACGCAGTATTTT. It encodes CASSSGLAGGRTDTQYF.